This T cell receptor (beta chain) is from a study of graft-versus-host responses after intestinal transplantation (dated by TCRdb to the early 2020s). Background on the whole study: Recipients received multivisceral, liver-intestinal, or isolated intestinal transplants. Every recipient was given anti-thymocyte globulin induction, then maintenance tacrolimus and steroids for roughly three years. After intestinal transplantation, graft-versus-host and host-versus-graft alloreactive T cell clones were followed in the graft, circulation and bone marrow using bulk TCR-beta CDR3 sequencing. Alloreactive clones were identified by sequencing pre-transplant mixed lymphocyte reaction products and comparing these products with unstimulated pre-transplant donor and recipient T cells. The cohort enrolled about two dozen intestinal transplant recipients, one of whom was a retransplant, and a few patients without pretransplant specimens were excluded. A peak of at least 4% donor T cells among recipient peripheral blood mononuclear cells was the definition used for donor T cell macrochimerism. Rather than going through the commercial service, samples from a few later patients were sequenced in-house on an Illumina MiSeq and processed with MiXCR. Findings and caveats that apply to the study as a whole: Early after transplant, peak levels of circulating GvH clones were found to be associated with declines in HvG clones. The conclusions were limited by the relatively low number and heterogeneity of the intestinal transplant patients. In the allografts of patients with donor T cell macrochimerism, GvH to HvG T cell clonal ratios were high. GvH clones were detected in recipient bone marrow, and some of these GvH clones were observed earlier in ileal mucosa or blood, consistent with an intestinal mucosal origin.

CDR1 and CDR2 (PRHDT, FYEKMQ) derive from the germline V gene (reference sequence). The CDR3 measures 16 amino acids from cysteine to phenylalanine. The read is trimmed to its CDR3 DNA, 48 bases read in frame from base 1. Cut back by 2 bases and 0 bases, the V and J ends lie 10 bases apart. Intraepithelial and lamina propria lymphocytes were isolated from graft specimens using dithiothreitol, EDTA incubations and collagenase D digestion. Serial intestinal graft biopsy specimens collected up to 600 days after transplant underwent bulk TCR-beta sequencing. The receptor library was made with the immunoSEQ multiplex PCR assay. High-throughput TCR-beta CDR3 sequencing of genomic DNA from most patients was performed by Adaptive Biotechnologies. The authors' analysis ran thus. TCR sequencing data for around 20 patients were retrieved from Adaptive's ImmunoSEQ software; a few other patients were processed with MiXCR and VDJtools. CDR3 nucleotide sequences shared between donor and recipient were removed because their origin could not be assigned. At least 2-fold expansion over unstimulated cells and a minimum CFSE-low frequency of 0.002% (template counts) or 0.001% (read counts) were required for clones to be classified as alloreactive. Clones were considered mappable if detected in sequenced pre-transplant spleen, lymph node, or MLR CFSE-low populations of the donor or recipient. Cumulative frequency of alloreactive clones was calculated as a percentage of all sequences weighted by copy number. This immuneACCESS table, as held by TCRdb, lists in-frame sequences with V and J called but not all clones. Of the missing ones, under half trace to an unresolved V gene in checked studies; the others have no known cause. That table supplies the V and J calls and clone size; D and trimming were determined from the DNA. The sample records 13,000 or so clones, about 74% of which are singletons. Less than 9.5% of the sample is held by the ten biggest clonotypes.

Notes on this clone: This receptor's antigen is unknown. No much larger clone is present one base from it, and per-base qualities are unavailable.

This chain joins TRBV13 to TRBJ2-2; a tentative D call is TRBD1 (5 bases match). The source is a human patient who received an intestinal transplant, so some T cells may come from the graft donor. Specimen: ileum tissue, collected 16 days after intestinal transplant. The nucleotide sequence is TGTGCCAGCAGCTTATGGGCAGGGTCGAACACCGGGGAGCTGTTTTTT. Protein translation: CASSLWAGSNTGELFF.